These 13 T cell receptor beta chains share one sample of origin, sequenced in a study of glioma-infiltrating T cells. Amplification of TCR alpha and beta CDR3 regions from RNA used iRepertoire nested multiplex PCR. TCRdb used MiXCR to reprocess the multiplex PCR reads, holding one entry per CDR3 protein. The table lists about 180,000 distinct CDR3 sequences, 43% of them singletons. Specimen: glioma tissue, nonneoplastic brain tissue, or PBMCs (not recorded which). The receptors derive from a human donor with low-grade glioma or glioblastoma, undergoing nonglioma brain surgery, or in good health (not recorded which).

The V gene is TRBV27, the J gene TRBJ2-3; weak D call: TRBD2 (6 bases). V was trimmed by 5 bases and J by 9 bases, leaving 18 bases between them. Germline V gene lookup returns CDR1 MNHEY and CDR2 SMNVEV (reference sequence). The CDR3 is made up of 14 amino acids. CDR3 protein: CASSPHRGGGTQYF. The CDR3 bases are TGTGCCAGCAGTCCCCACCGGGGAGGTGGGACGCAGTATTTT.

Only a few counts were recorded for this clonotype. The V call is TRBV7-2, the J call TRBJ2-5; D may be TRBD2 (5 bases). The CDR3 has 15 residues. Germline CDR1 is SGHTA and CDR2 is FQGNSA. Trimming left V 5 bases short and J 2 bases short, with 15 bases between. CDR3 protein: CASSPGIQRQETQYF. The DNA of the CDR3 is TGTGCCAGCAGCCCGGGGATCCAGCGACAAGAGACCCAGTACTTC.

With regard to this clonotype: A much larger clone is a single base away; this may be a read error. This chain uses TRBV14 with TRBJ2-3; D is unclear. V was shortened by 10 bases and J by 0 bases, with 14 bases between the two germline ends. The V gene's germline CDR1 is SGHDN and CDR2 FVKESK. The CDR3 is 14 residues long. CDR3 sequence: CATSKALSTDTQYF. CDR3 bases: TGTGCCACCAGTAAAGCCCTTAGCACAGATACGCAGTATTTT.

Ten or more counts support this clonotype. The chain couples TRBV20-1 to TRBJ2-1, with 8 bases identical to TRBD2. The CDR3 runs to 16 residues. Per the germline V gene, CDR1 is DFQATT and CDR2 is SNEGSKA (reference sequence). Losses at the gene ends were 0 bases for V and 2 bases for J; bases not matched to a gene: 6. CDR3 DNA: TGCAGTGCTAGAGATTGGGGACTAGGGCCCTACAATGAGCAGTTCTTC. As protein: CSARDWGLGPYNEQFF.

This clonotype was detected ten times or more. The chain recombines TRBV25-1 with TRBJ2-7; 9 bases map to TRBD2. The CDR3 extends over 15 amino acids. V was clipped by 3 bases and J by 2 bases; unmatched bases: 5. The germline V gene has CDR1 MGHDK and CDR2 SYGVNS. In DNA, the CDR3 is TGTGCCAGCAGTGATTCTAGCGGGGTCACCTACGAGCAGTACTTC. Translated: CASSDSSGVTYEQYF.

The chain has TRBV7-2 and TRBJ2-2; no firm D call. This CDR3 has 16 residues. The germline V gene encodes CDR1 SGHTA and CDR2 FQGNSA. The V and J ends lost 5 bases and 7 bases respectively, with 20 bases between them. The CDR3, as DNA: TGTGCCAGCAGCCCCACCTGGGCTTCCCATGACGGGGAGCTGTTTTTT. Residues: CASSPTWASHDGELFF. Combining the CDR3 with reference TRBV7-2 and TRBJ2-2 gives the whole variable domain GAGVSQSPSNKVTEKGKDVELRCDPISGHTALYWYRQSLGQGLEFLIYFQGNSAPDKSGLPSDRFSAERTGGSVSTLTIQRTQQEDSAVYLCASSPTWASHDGELFFGEGSRLTVL.

As regards this clonotype: One end of the junction does not line up with germline, which may come from a read error. The rearrangement links TRBV2 to TRBJ2-6; tentative D call: TRBD1 (5 bases). The CDR3 has 15 residues. CDR1 SNHLY and CDR2 FYNNEI come from the germline V gene. The CDR3 loop is CASSESPSGAKVLTF. As DNA, the CDR3 is TGTGCCAGCAGTGAATCCCCCTCTGGGGCCAAAGTCCTGACTTTC. Drawing the rest from reference TRBV2 and TRBJ2-6, the complete variable domain is EPEVTQTPSHQVTQMGQEVILRCVPISNHLYFYWYRQILGQKVEFLVSFYNNEISEKSEIFDDQFSVERPDGSNFTLKIRSTKLEDSAMYFCASSESPSGAKVLTFGAGSRLTVL.

This clonotype was counted ten times or more. V gene TRBV7-9 combines with J gene TRBJ1-5, with no clear D. CDR1 is SEHNR and CDR2 is FQNEAQ in the germline V gene (reference sequence). The CDR3 runs to 13 residues. The germline V and J ends were trimmed by 3 bases and 4 bases, with 7 bases remaining between them. The CDR3 DNA reads TGTGCCAGCAGCTTGGATAATAATCAGCCCCAGCATTTT. Encoded protein: CASSLDNNQPQHF.

In the case of this clonotype: This clone may be a read error of a much larger clone one base away. The rearrangement uses TRBV7-2 and TRBJ1-5, with D uncertain. Germline CDR1 reads SGHTA; CDR2 reads FQGNSA. This CDR3 is 14 amino acids long. The CDR3 DNA reads as TGTGCCAGCAGCCGACGTATTGGAAATCAGCCCGAGCATTTT. Amino acid sequence: CASSRRIGNQPEHF.

V usage is TRBV20-1 and J usage is TRBJ2-3; 7 nucleotides match TRBD2. There are 15 residues in the CDR3. Trimming at V came to 5 bases and at J to 4 bases, leaving 12 bases not matched to a gene. CDR1 is DFQATT, CDR2 SNEGSKA, per germline (reference sequence). The CDR3 loop is CSAFIGREWSDTQYF. In DNA form, the CDR3 reads TGCAGTGCTTTCATAGGGCGGGAGTGGTCAGATACGCAGTATTTT.

In the case of this clonotype: A much bigger clone sits one base away, suggesting this may be a read error. The rearrangement uses TRBV24-1 and TRBJ2-1; 9 positions agree with TRBD1. Germline V gene sequence: CDR1 KGHDR, CDR2 SFDVKD. CDR3 length: 15 amino acids. As DNA, the CDR3 is TGTGCCACCAGTGACCCGGGACAGGGAGACAATGAGAAGTTCTTC. It translates to CATSDPGQGDNEKFF.

In this sample, this clonotype turned up once. The chain has TRBV3-1 and TRBJ1-2, with D unclear. Germline loops: CDR1 LGHDT, CDR2 YNNKEL (reference sequence). The CDR3 spans 14 residues. The V end lost 4 bases, the J end lost 6 bases, and 15 bases lay between the germline ends. Here the CDR3 reads CASSPGPQVHGYTF. As DNA, the CDR3 is TGTGCCAGCAGCCCCGGGCCGCAAGTGCATGGCTACACCTTC.

As concerns this clonotype: Relative to the germline gene, one junction end is altered; a read error may explain this. The gene calls are TRBV6-5 and TRBJ2-1, with D maybe TRBD2 (5 bases). CDR1 is MNHEY, CDR2 SVGAGI, per germline. CDR3 length equals 12 residues. The CDR3, as DNA: TGTGCCAGCAGTTCAGACTACAGTGAGCAGTTCTTC. Protein sequence: CASSSDYSEQFF.